A selection of T cell receptor beta chains follows, all from one sample in a study of blood T cell repertoires in COVID-19. Sequencing was performed with immunoSEQ multiplex PCR; in TCRdb, only in-frame clones are kept and a portion is missing. Of hundreds of thousands of clones listed, 88% are singletons. Sequencing used peripheral blood. The source is a woman between 70 and 85 years old with COVID-19, enrolled during active disease. The CDR3 runs from the conserved cysteine through the conserved F or W.

TRBV5-1	TRBJ2-5	CASSGTGQTQETQYF
TRBV6-6	TRBJ1-4	CASSRLPGGLNEKLFF
TRBV29-1	TRBJ1-1	CSVSGVLGTEAFF
TRBV6-5	TRBJ1-1	CASSYQGQLNTEAFF
TRBV6-5	TRBJ1-6	CASSSRVYNSPLHF
TRBV6-6	TRBJ2-1	CASTTGTYNEQFF
TRBV10-1	TRBJ2-7	CASSEPGEPYEQYF
TRBV2	TRBJ1-1	CASSLEAERKEAFF
TRBV3-1/TRBV3-2	TRBJ1-1	CASSPRQKMNTEAFF
TRBV11-1	TRBJ1-1	CASSIDRNTEAFF
TRBV19	TRBJ1-4	CASRRGTNEKLFF
TRBV2	TRBJ2-7	CASSDGWRGISSYEQYF
TRBV27	TRBJ1-6	CASTGVGMHSPLHF
TRBV28	TRBJ2-3	CASKERYTDTQYF
TRBV4-3	TRBJ1-3	CASSQDGIGGSGNTIYF
TRBV2	TRBJ1-2	CASSSNLRGGYTF
TRBV5-4	TRBJ1-3	CASTNRPRDSGNTIYF
TRBV5-1	TRBJ2-3	CASSFLAGGTDTQYF
TRBV5-6	TRBJ1-2	CASRATGFHNYGYTF
TRBV28	TRBJ1-1	CASSSPPGGNTEAFF
TRBV28	TRBJ2-5	CASSLIADREETQYF
TRBV6-5	TRBJ1-4	CASSSQGNEKLFF
TRBV3-1/TRBV3-2	TRBJ2-7	CASSLIVKEVYEQYF
TRBV18	TRBJ1-2	CASSPRQVHYGYTF
TRBV5-6	TRBJ1-5	CASSLTGGQPQHF